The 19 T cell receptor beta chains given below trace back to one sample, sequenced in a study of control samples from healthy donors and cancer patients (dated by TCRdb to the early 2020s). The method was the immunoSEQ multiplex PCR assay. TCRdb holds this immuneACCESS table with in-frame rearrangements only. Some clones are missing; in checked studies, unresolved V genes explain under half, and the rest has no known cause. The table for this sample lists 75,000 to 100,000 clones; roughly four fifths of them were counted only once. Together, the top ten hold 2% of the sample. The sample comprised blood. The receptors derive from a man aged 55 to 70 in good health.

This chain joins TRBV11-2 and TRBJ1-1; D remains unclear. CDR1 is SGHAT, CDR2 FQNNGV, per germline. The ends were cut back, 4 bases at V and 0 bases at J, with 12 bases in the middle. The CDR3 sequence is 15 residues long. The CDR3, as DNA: TGTGCCAGCAGCTACGGGCGGGGTTTGAACACTGAAGCTTTCTTT. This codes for CASSYGRGLNTEAFF. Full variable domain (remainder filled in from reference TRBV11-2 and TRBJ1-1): EAGVAQSPRYKIIEKRQSVAFWCNPISGHATLYWYQQILGQGPKLLIQFQNNGVVDDSQLPKDRFSAERLKGVDSTLKIQPAKLEDSAVYLCASSYGRGLNTEAFFGQGTRLTVV.

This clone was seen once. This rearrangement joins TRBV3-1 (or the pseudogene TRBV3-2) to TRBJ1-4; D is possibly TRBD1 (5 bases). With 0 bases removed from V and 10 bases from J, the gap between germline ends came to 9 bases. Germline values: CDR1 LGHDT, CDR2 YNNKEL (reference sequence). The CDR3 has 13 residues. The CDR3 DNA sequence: TGTGCCAGCAGCCAAGAAAGCCAGGGAAAACTGTTTTTT. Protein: CASSQESQGKLFF.

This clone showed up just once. CDR3 bases: TGTGCCAGCAATCCGGGACTAGCCTACAATGAGCAGTTCTTC. Translation: CASNPGLAYNEQFF. The rearrangement joins TRBV6-6 to TRBJ2-1; TRBD2 matches at 8 bases. The length of the CDR3 is 14 residues. The germline V gene encodes CDR1 MNHNY and CDR2 SVGAGI (reference sequence). The J segment lost 2 bases and the V segment lost 7 bases, leaving 4 bases of the junction unmatched.

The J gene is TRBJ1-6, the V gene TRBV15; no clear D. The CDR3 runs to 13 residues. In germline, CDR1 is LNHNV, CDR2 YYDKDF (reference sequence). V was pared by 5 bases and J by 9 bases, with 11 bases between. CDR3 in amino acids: CATSPEAVSPLHF. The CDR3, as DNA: TGTGCCACCAGCCCTGAGGCGGTTTCACCCCTCCACTTT.

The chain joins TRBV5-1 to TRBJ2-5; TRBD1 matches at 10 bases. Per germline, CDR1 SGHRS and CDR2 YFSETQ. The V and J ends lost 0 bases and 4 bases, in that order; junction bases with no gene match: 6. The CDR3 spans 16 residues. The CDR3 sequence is CASSLGGTGARETQYF. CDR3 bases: TGCGCCAGCAGCTTGGGGGGGACAGGGGCGCGAGAGACCCAGTACTTC.

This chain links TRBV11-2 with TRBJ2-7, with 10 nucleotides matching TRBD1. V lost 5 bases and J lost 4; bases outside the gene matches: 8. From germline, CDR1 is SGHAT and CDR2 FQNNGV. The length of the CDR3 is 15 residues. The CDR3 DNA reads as TGTGCCAGCAGCCGTAGAGGGACAGGGGATTACGAGCAGTACTTC. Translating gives CASSRRGTGDYEQYF. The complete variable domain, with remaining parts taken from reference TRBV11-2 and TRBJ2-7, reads EAGVAQSPRYKIIEKRQSVAFWCNPISGHATLYWYQQILGQGPKLLIQFQNNGVVDDSQLPKDRFSAERLKGVDSTLKIQPAKLEDSAVYLCASSRRGTGDYEQYFGPGTRLTVT.

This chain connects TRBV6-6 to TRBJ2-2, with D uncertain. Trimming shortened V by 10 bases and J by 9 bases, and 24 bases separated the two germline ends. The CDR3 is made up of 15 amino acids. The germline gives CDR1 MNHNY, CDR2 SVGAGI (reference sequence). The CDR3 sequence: CATSSPEATRRELFF. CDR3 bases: TGTGCCACCTCCTCCCCGGAAGCCACCCGACGGGAGCTGTTTTTT.

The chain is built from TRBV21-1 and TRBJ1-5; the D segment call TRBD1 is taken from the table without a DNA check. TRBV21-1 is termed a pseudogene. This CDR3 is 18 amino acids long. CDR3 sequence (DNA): TGTGCCAGCATCCGAGACAGGGGATCGAGTAAGAGCAATCAGCCCCAGCATTTT. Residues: CASIRDRGSSKSNQPQHF.

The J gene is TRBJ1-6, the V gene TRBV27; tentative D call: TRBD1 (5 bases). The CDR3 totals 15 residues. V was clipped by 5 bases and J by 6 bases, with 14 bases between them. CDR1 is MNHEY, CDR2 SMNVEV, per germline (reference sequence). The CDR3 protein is CASSPTRGFNSPLHF. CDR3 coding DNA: TGTGCCAGCAGTCCCACGAGGGGATTTAATTCACCCCTCCACTTT.

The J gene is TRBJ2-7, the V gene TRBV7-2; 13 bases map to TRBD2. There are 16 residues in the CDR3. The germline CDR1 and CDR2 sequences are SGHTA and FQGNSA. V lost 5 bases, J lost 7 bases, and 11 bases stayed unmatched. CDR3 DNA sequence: TGTGCCAGCAGCCACCCGACTAGCGGGAGGCCCCTGGAGCAGTACTTC. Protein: CASSHPTSGRPLEQYF.

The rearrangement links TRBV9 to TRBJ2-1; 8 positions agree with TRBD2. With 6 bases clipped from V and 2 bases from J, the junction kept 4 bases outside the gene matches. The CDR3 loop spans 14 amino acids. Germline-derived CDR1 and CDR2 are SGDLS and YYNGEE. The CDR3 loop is CASNPGGAYNEQFF. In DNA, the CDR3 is TGTGCCAGCAACCCCGGGGGGGCCTACAATGAGCAGTTCTTC.

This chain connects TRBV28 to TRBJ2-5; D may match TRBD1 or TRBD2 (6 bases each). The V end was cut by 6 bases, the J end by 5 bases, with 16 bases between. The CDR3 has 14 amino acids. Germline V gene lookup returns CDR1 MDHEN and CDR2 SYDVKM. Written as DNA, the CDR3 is TGTGCCAGCAGCCCTATCGGGGGCCGGGAGACCCAGTACTTC. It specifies CASSPIGGRETQYF.

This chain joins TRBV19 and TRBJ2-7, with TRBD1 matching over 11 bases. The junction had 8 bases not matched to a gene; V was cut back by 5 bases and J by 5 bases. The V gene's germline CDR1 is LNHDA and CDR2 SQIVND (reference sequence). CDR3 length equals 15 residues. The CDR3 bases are TGTGCCAGTAGTTTCGGGACAGGGGGTTACCACGAGCAGTACTTC. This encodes CASSFGTGGYHEQYF.

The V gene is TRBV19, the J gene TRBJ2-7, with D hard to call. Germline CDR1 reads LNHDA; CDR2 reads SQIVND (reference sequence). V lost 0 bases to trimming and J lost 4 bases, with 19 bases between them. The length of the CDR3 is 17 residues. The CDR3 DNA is TGTGCCAGTAGTATAGATCTTGCCGGAACGTTGGGGTACGAGCAGTACTTC. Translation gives CASSIDLAGTLGYEQYF. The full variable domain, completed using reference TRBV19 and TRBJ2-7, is DGGITQSPKYLFRKEGQNVTLSCEQNLNHDAMYWYRQDPGQGLRLIYYSQIVNDFQKGDIAEGYSVSREKKESFPLTVTSAQKNPTAFYLCASSIDLAGTLGYEQYFGPGTRLTVT.

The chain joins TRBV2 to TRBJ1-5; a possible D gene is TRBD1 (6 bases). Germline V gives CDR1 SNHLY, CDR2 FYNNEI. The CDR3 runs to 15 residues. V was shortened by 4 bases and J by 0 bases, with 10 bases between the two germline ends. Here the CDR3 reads CASSARTDSNQPQHF. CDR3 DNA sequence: TGTGCCAGCAGTGCCCGGACAGATAGCAATCAGCCCCAGCATTTT.

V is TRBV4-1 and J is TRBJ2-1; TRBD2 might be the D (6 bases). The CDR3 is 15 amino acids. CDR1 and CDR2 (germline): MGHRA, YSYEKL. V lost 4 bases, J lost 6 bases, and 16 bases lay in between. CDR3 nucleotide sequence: TGCGCCAGCAGCCGAGGTGCGGGGCCCCTCAATGAGCAGTTCTTC. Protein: CASSRGAGPLNEQFF.

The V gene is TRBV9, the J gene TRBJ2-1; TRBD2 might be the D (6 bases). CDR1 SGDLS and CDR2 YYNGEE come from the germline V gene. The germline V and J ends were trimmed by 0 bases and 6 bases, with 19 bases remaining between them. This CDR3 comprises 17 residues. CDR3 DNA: TGTGCCAGCAGCGTAGTAGACTCAGCGGGCCCATCCAATGAGCAGTTCTTC. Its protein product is CASSVVDSAGPSNEQFF.

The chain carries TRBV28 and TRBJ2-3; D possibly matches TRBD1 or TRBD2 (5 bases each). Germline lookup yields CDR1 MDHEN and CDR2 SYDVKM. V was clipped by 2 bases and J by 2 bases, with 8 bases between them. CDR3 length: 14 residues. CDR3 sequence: CASSLGDPTDTQYF. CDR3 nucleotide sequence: TGTGCCAGCAGTTTAGGGGACCCCACAGATACGCAGTATTTT. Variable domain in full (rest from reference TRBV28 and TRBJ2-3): DVKVTQSSRYLVKRTGEKVFLECVQDMDHENMFWYRQDPGLGLRLIYFSYDVKMKEKGDIPEGYSVSREKKERFSLILESASTNQTSMYLCASSLGDPTDTQYFGPGTRLTVL.

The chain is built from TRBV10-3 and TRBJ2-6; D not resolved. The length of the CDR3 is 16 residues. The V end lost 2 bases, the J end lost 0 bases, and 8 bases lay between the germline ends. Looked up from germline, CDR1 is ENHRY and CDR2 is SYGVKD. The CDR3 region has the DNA TGTGCCATCAGTGAGAGTACCCCCTCTGGGGCCAACGTCCTGACTTTC. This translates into CAISESTPSGANVLTF.